The present T cell receptor (beta chain) was sequenced within a study of OX40 agonist ivuxolimab in advanced cancers. A note on the overall study: The costimulatory receptor OX40 (CD134) was targeted by ivuxolimab, a fully human IgG2 agonistic monoclonal antibody. Intravenous ivuxolimab was administered to patients every 2 weeks at six dose levels: 0.01, 0.1, 0.3, 1.5, 3 and 10 mg/kg. Of the 52 patients in dose escalation, about 20 had hepatocellular carcinoma, roughly 15 had melanoma, 9 had renal cell carcinoma and 9 had head and neck cancer. In the dose-escalation cohort, 82.7% of patients were male, and the mean age was approximately 60 years, with a range of about 23 to 90. Prior anti-PD-1, anti-PD-L1 or anti-CTLA-4 therapy was permitted, and checkpoint inhibitors had been received by around 40% of dose-escalation patients. Partial responses occurred in three dose-escalation patients: two with cutaneous melanoma and one with hepatocellular carcinoma. Peripheral TCRbeta sequencing aimed to test whether ivuxolimab altered TCR sequence diversity and caused clonal T-cell expansion. The paper covers the monotherapy dose-escalation part of the phase I ivuxolimab trial, which included N of about 50 patients.

The trial excluded patients who had a history of autoimmune disease or were on systemic immunosuppression. Peripheral blood for TCR sequencing was drawn from every dose cohort at baseline, at cycle 4 day 1 and at cycle 7 day 1. Samples were obtained from an open-label, multicenter, first-in-human phase I dose-escalation trial of ivuxolimab. Adults with locally advanced or metastatic head and neck squamous cell, hepatocellular, melanoma or renal cell carcinoma were enrolled in the trial. Before TCR sequencing, CD4+ T cells and CD8+ T cells from peripheral blood were sorted into separate populations. Germline trimming amounts to 3 bases on V and 7 bases on J, with 5 as the count of junction bases outside the gene matches. CDR3 length: 14 amino acids, cysteine to phenylalanine. Only CDR3 DNA remains: 42 bases, in frame from the first base. CDR1 GTSNPN and CDR2 SVGIG were looked up in the germline V gene (reference sequence).

This clone turned up a few times. Its recognized antigen is unknown. No quality values exist for individual bases; no much larger clone is one base distant. Genomic DNA was extracted from sorted cells for sequencing of the TCRbeta CDR3 region. The immunoSEQ Assay was used for sequencing of TCRbeta CDR3 regions. The table comes from immuneACCESS by way of TCRdb, which keeps in-frame sequences with V and J called. Part of the clones is missing from these tables; in studies checked, under half for an unresolved V gene and the rest for unknown reasons. The sample has just under 85,000 clones on record, about 88% of them singletons. Under 7.5% of the sample is held by the ten biggest clonotypes. Study-wide conclusions, independent of this receptor: After ivuxolimab, CD8+ T cells had more expanded clones than CD4+ T cells on average. The antigen specificity of the peripheral T cells that underwent clonal expansion was not determined. At doses of 0.1 to 3.0 mg/kg, clonal expansion of both CD4+ and CD8+ blood T cells was observed from baseline to week 6. Partial responders in the 0.1-3.0 mg/kg groups had among the lowest normalized peripheral clonal expansion, especially among CD8+ T cells. Low levels of normalized T-cell clonal expansion were also seen in some nonresponding patients.

The clonotype originates from an adult with an advanced solid tumor such as melanoma, head and neck, liver or kidney cancer. Here the sequenced sample was CD4+ or CD8+ T cells sorted from blood, taken in a trial of the OX40 agonist ivuxolimab. The sequence is built from TRBV30 and TRBJ1-6, and TRBD1 matches 8 of the central bases. CDR3 reads: CAWSHRQGNSPLHF. The sequence in DNA is TGTGCCTGGAGCCACCGACAGGGGAATTCACCCCTCCACTTT.